Detailed here is one TCR beta chain. Here immunoSEQ multiplex PCR was the method, and the copy in TCRdb shows in-frame clones only, minus some. The table shows under 300,000 clones, with more than 75% occurring only once. The data originate from a study of blood T cell repertoires in COVID-19. Study background: The origin of the acute and convalescent COVID-19 samples was the United States, Italy and Spain.

The sequenced sample consisted of peripheral blood. This clonotype was obtained from an older woman with active or convalescent COVID-19.

As DNA, the CDR3 is TGTGCCAGTAGTGCGGACAGGGGAGTCGGGGAGCTGTTTTTT. Protein: CASSADRGVGELFF. This sequence joins TRBV19 and TRBJ2-2, with TRBD1 matching over 9 bases. The CDR3 is 14 residues long. V trimming: 5 bases; J trimming: 7 bases; junction bases outside the gene matches: 5. Germline assignment: CDR1 LNHDA and CDR2 SQIVND (reference sequence).